The following is a T cell receptor beta chain sequence with its context. V lost 0 bases and J 5 bases, leaving 6 bases between the germline ends. The CDR3 covers 13 residues. CDR1 is SGHAT and CDR2 is FQNNGV in the germline V gene. The sample belongs to a study of blood T cell repertoires in COVID-19. The assay was immunoSEQ multiplex PCR, and TCRdb's table has in-frame clones only and misses some. The sample consists of fewer than 350,000 clones, roughly 90% of them appearing once. Sequencing was carried out using peripheral blood. V and J are TRBV11-2 and TRBJ2-3; D is undetermined. The sequence was obtained from a woman aged 30 to 39 with COVID-19, enrolled during active disease. CDR3 coding DNA: TGTGCCAGCAGCTTAGATCGGGTAGATACGCAGTATTTT. Residues: CASSLDRVDTQYF.